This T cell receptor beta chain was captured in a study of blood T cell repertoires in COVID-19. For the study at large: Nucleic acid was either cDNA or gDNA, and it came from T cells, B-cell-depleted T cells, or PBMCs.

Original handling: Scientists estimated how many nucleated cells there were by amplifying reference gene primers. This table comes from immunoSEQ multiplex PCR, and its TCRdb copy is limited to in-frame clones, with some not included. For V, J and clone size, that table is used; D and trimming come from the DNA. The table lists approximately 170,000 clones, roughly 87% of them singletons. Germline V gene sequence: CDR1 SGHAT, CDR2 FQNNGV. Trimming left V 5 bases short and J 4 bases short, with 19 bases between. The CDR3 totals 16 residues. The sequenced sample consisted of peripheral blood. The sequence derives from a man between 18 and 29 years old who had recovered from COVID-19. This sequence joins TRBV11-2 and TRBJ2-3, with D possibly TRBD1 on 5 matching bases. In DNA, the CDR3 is TGTGCCAGCAGCCCAGCGCTAGGGGTAGGCGCAGATACGCAGTATTTT. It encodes CASSPALGVGADTQYF.